This T cell receptor beta chain came from a study of regulatory T cells in long-lasting Graves disease. Germline CDR1 reads DFQATT; CDR2 reads SNEGSKA (reference sequence). V lost 1 base to trimming and J lost 4 bases, with 14 bases between them. The CDR3 is 15 residues long. This clonotype was counted only a few times. Specified time point: newly diagnosed GD, antithyroid drugs for less than 3 months. PBMC RNA was the source of the TCR library. A roughly 10-milliliter sample of peripheral blood was drawn into EDTA tubes. Libraries of TCR beta came from iRepertoire HTBI primers plus Arm-PCR of CDR3 regions. One entry per CDR3 protein results from TCRdb running MiXCR on the multiplex PCR reads. The sample includes about 540,000 distinct CDR3 sequences, roughly 12% of them seen just once. The data were also submitted as part of a second study, on T cells in Graves' hyperthyroidism and ophthalmopathy.

The sample consisted of peripheral blood mononuclear cells (PBMCs), taken at new diagnosis, from a patient treated with antithyroid drugs. This sequence originates from a man in his thirties or forties with Graves disease. This chain uses TRBV20-1 with TRBJ2-1; D unresolved. The CDR3 spells CSARGGSDPYNEQFF. CDR3 DNA sequence: TGCAGTGCTAGAGGGGGATCGGACCCGTACAATGAGCAGTTCTTC.